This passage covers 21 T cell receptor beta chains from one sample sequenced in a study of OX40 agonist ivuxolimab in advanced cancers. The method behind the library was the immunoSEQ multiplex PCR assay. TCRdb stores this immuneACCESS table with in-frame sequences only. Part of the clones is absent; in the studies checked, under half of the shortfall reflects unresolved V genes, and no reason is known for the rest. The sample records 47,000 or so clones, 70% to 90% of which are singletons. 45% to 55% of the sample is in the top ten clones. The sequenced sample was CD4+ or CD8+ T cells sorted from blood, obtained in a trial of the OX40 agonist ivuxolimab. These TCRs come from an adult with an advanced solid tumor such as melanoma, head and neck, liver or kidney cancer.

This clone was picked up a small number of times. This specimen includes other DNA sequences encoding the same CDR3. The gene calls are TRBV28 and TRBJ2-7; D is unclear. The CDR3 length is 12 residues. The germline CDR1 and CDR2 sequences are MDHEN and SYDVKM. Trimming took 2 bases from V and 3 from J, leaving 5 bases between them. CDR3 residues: CASSLQVYEQYF. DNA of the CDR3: TGTGCCAGCAGTTTACAGGTCTACGAGCAGTACTTC.

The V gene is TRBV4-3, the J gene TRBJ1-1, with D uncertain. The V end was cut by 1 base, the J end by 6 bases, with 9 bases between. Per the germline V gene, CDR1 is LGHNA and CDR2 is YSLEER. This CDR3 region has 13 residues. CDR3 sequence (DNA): TGCGCCAGCAGCCAAGCTCCGGGCGCTGAAGCTTTCTTT. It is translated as CASSQAPGAEAFF.

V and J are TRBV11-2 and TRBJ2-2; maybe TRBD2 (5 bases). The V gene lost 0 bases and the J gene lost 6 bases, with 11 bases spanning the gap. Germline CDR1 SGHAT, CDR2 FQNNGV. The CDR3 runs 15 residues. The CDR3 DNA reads TGTGCCAGCAGCTTAGAGGCTAGCATCGCCGGGGAGCTGTTTTTT. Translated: CASSLEASIAGELFF.

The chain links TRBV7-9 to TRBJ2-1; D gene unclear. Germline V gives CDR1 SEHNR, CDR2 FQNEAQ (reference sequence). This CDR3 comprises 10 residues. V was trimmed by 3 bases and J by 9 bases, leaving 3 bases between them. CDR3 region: CASSFGEQFF. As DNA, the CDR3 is TGTGCCAGCAGCTTCGGTGAGCAGTTCTTC.

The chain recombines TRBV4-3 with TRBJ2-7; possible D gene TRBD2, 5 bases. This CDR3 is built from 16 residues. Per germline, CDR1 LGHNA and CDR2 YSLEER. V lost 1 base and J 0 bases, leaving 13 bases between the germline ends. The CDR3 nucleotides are TGCGCCAGCAGCCAAGGCCCTCCCGGGAACTCCTACGAGCAGTACTTC. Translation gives CASSQGPPGNSYEQYF.

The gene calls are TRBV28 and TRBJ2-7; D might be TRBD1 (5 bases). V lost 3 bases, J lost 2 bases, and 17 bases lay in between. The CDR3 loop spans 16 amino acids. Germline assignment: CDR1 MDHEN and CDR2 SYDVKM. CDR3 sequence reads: CASSLSPGKSPYEQYF. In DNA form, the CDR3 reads TGTGCCAGCAGTTTGTCCCCAGGGAAATCCCCCTACGAGCAGTACTTC.

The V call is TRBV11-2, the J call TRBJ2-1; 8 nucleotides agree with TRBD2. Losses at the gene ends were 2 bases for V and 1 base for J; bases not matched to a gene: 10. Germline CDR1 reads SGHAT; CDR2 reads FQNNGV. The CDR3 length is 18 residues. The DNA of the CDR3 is TGTGCCAGCAGCTTAAGGTCGCCTGGCGGGGGGTCCTACAATGAGCAGTTCTTC. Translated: CASSLRSPGGGSYNEQFF.

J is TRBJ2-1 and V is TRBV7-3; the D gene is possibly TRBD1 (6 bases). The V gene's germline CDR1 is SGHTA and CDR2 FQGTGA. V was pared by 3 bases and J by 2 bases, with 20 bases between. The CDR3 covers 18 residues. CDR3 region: CASSFNPTQQGTYNEQFF. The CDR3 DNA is TGTGCCAGCAGCTTCAACCCCACTCAACAGGGAACCTACAATGAGCAGTTCTTC.

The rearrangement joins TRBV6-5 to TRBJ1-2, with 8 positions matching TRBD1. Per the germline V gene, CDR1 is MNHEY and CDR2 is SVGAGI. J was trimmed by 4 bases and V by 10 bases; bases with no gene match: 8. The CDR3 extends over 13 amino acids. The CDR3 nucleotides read TGTGCCACAAAGACAGGGGCGACCTATGGCTACACCTTC. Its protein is CATKTGATYGYTF.

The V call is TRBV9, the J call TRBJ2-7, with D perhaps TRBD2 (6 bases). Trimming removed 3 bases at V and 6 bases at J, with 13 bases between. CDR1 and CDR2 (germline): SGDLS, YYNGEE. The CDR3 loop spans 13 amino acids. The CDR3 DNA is TGTGCCAGCAGCGCGGAGGGACTCACCGAGCAGTACTTC. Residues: CASSAEGLTEQYF. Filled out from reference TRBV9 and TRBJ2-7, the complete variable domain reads DSGVTQTPKHLITATGQRVTLRCSPRSGDLSVYWYQQSLDQGLQFLIQYYNGEERAKGNILERFSAQQFPDLHSELNLSSLELGDSALYFCASSAEGLTEQYFGPGTRLTVT.

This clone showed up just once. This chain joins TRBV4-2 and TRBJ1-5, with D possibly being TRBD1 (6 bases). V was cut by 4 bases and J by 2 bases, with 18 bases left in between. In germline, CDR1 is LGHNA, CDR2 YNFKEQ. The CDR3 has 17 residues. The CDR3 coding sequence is TGTGCCAGCAGCCGGGGGCGCTTGCTGGGTCGCAATCAGCCCCAGCATTTT. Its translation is CASSRGRLLGRNQPQHF.

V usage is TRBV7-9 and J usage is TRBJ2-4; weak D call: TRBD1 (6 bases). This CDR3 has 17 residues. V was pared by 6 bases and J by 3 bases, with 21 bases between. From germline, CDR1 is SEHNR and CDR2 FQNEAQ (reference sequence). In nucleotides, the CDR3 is TGTGCCAGCAGAAACACCGACCAGGGGTTGAGCAAAAACATTCAGTACTTC. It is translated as CASRNTDQGLSKNIQYF.

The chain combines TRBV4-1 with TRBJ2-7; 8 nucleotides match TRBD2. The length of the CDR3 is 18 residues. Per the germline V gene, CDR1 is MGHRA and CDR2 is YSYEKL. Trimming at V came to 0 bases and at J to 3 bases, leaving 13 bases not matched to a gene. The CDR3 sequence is CASSQDSRFERGYYEQYF. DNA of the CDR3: TGCGCCAGCAGCCAAGATAGTAGGTTCGAGCGGGGGTACTACGAGCAGTACTTC.

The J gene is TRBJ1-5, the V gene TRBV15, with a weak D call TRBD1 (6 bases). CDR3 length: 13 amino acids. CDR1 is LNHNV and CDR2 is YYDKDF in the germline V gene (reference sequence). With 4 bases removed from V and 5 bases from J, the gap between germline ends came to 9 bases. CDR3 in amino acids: CATSTTGHQPQHF. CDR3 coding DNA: TGTGCCACCAGCACAACAGGGCATCAGCCCCAGCATTTT.

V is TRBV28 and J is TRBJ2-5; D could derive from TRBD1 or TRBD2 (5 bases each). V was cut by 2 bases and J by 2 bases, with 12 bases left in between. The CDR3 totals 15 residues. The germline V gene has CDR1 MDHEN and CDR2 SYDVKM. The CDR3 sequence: CASSLLRGGQETQYF. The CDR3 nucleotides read TGTGCCAGCAGTTTACTAAGGGGCGGGCAAGAGACCCAGTACTTC.

Here the CDR3 DNA reads TGTGCCAGCAGCTTAGTCATCGTCTCCTACGAGCAGTACTTC. Translated, it gives CASSLVIVSYEQYF. The gene calls are TRBV11-3 and TRBJ2-7; D not certain. In germline, CDR1 is SGHNT, CDR2 YENEEA. This CDR3 contains 14 residues. Trimming pared 1 base from V and 0 bases from J, leaving 7 bases between.

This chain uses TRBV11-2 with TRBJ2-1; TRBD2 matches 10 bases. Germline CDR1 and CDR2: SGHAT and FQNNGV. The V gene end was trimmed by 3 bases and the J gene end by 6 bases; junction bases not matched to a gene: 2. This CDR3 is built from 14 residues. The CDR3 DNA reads TGTGCCAGCAGCTTGAGCGGGGGGGTCAATGAGCAGTTCTTC. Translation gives CASSLSGGVNEQFF.

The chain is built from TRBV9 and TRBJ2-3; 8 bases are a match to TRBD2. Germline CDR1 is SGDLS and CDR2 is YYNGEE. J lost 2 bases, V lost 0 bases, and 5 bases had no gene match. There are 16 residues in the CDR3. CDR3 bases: TGTGCCAGCAGCGTAGCGGGCGGGGGGCACACAGATACGCAGTATTTT. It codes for CASSVAGGGHTDTQYF.

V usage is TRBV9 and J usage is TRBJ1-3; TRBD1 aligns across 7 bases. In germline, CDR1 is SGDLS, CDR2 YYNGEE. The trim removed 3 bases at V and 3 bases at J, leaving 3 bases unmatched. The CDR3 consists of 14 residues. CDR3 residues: CASSGRDSGNTIYF. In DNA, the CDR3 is TGTGCCAGCAGCGGAAGGGACAGTGGAAACACCATATATTTT.

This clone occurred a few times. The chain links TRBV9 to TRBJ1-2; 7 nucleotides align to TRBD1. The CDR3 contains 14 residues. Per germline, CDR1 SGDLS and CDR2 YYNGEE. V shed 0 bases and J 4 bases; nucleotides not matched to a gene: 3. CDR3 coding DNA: TGTGCCAGCAGCGTAGGGGACAGTGTCTATGGCTACACCTTC. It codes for CASSVGDSVYGYTF.

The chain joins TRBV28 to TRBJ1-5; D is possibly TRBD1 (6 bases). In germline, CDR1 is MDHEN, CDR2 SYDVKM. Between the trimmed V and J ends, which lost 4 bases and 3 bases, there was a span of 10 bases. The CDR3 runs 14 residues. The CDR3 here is CASSSRDTNQPQHF. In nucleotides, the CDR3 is TGTGCCAGCAGTTCCCGGGACACCAATCAGCCCCAGCATTTT.